In its sample, the clone carrying this TCR beta chain was seen once. This sample was included in a study of shared clonotypes between healthy human individuals. CDR1 and CDR2 (germline): MDHEN, SYDVKM. This CDR3 has 14 amino acids. The V and J ends lost 10 bases and 5 bases, in that order; junction bases with no gene match: 10. Here immunoSEQ multiplex PCR was the method, and the copy in TCRdb shows in-frame clones only, minus some. The sample lists about 1.1 million clones, approximately 77% occurring once. Specimen: memory CD4+ T cells from PBMCs. Subset defined: CD45RA-negative fraction. The sequence derives from a man aged 18 to 29 in good health. Some clones in this sample may be carry-over from other donors' samples. The genes are TRBV28 and TRBJ1-5; 8 bases match TRBD1. CDR3 residues: CATTGQGGDQPQHF. DNA for the CDR3: TGTGCCACCACCGGACAGGGAGGAGATCAGCCCCAGCATTTT.